A selection of T cell receptor beta chains follows, all from one sample in a study of blood T cell repertoires in COVID-19. TCRdb's copy holds only in-frame clones and misses some; the assay was immunoSEQ multiplex PCR. The table has tens of thousands of clones, 85% to 90% seen once. Sequencing input: peripheral blood. The receptors derive from a woman aged 80 or older in a cohort sampled during active or convalescent COVID-19. Both conserved end residues are part of each CDR3. D genes are given only for firm matches. Some rows mark clone size as missing; the rest say once, few, many or name a class of expanded clone.

CDR3 protein,CDR3 DNA,J gene,D gene,V gene,clone size
CASSEGQTHPYGYTF,TGTGCCAGCAGTGAAGGACAGACCCACCCCTATGGCTACACCTTC,TRBJ1-2,NA,TRBV6-1,NA
CASSLVGSSGNTIYF,TGTGCCAGCAGCTTAGTGGGCAGCTCTGGAAACACCATATATTTT,TRBJ1-3,NA,TRBV7-2,NA
CATSRLGSKNTQYF,TGTGCCACCAGCAGGCTCGGGAGTAAGAATACGCAGTATTTT,TRBJ2-3,NA,TRBV15,few
CASRRTSGAYNEQFF,TGTGCCAGCAGACGGACTAGCGGGGCCTACAATGAGCAGTTCTTC,TRBJ2-1,TRBD2,TRBV7-2,NA
CASSSTHRGTEAFF,TGTGCCAGCAGCTCCACCCACAGGGGCACTGAAGCTTTCTTT,TRBJ1-1,TRBD1,TRBV7-9,NA
CASIEAGVTYEQYF,TGTGCCAGCATCGAAGCGGGAGTCACCTACGAGCAGTACTTC,TRBJ2-7,TRBD2,TRBV28,NA
CASRIPGPGQLNYGYTF,TGTGCCAGCAGAATCCCGGGCCCCGGACAACTTAACTATGGCTACACCTTC,TRBJ1-2,NA,TRBV28,NA
CASSFPLDTQYF,TGTGCCAGCAGCTTTCCTCTAGATACGCAGTATTTT,TRBJ2-3,NA,TRBV7-8,NA
CASSWAVWTSGAYEQYF,TGTGCCAGCAGTTGGGCGGTTTGGACTAGCGGAGCCTACGAGCAGTACTTC,TRBJ2-7,TRBD2,TRBV6-2/TRBV6-3,NA
CASSPVAFEQFF,TGTGCCAGCAGTCCAGTAGCTTTTGAGCAGTTCTTC,TRBJ2-1,NA,TRBV6-2/TRBV6-3,NA
CSVGLGIPRLDGYTF,TGCAGCGTCGGTCTCGGGATTCCCCGACTCGATGGCTACACCTTC,TRBJ1-2,NA,TRBV29-1,NA
CASSPQRDSNEKLFF,TGTGCCAGCTCACCCCAACGAGACAGTAATGAAAAACTGTTTTTT,TRBJ1-4,NA,TRBV18,NA
CASSRFGSDTGEAFF,TGTGCCAGCAGCCGTTTCGGATCTGATACGGGTGAAGCTTTCTTT,TRBJ1-1,NA,TRBV7-9,NA
CASSGGVGNTEAFF,TGTGCCAGCAGCGGGGGGGTGGGAAACACTGAAGCTTTCTTT,TRBJ1-1,NA,TRBV6-5,NA
CASSFGGTATTNTEAFF,TGCGCCAGCAGCTTTGGAGGGACAGCCACAACGAACACTGAAGCTTTCTTT,TRBJ1-1,TRBD1,TRBV5-1,NA